This TCR beta chain is drawn from a study of T cells in tuberculosis. About the study: Sequenced TCRs come from CD1B-GMM tetramer-binding T cells.

After thawing and overnight rest, PBMC were stained with GMM-loaded CD1B tetramer, viability dye and anti-CD3 for sorting. The CD1B tetramers carried C32 glucose monomycolate purified from Rhodococcus equi. Study-level findings and limits: The stringent gate may have excluded weak CD1B-GMM tetramer binders.

This clone was counted a few times. V was trimmed by 2 bases and J by 0 bases, leaving 7 bases between them. This CDR3 has 15 amino acids. CDR1 is MNHNY and CDR2 is SVGAGI in the germline V gene (reference sequence). Using immunoSEQ multiplex PCR, the repertoire was profiled, and TCRdb retains in-frame clones only, with some absent. The profile shows about 88,000 clones, roughly 93% of them singletons. This sequence joins TRBV6-6 and TRBJ1-4, with D unclear. This receptor was taken from an adult woman with latent tuberculosis. The material sequenced was CD1b-GMM tetramer-negative cells sorted from PBMCs. The CDR3 DNA follows: TGTGCCAGCAGTTACAGGGAGTCAACTAATGAAAAACTGTTTTTT. It encodes CASSYRESTNEKLFF.